The 28 T cell receptor beta chains below were found in one sample sequenced in a study of CD8 T cells in ankylosing spondylitis. The study, taken as a whole, reports: Eight or nine highly homologous variants formed a TCR beta motif that appeared characteristic of ankylosing spondylitis blood.

What these receptors recognize is not known. TCRdb re-called the 5' RACE reads with MiXCR, one entry per CDR3 protein. The data contain around 440,000 distinct CDR3 sequences, about 15% of them singletons. The sequenced material came from blood, either unsorted or a sorted T cell fraction (not recorded which). These receptors were taken from a male donor with ankylosing spondylitis.

This chain connects TRBV15 to TRBJ1-3; 8 bases align to TRBD1. The germline V gene has CDR1 LNHNV and CDR2 YYDKDF (reference sequence). V shed 5 bases and J 4 bases; nucleotides not matched to a gene: 7. There are 15 residues in the CDR3. The CDR3 DNA follows: TGTGCCACCAGCCGAAGCCGGGACAGGGGAAACACCATATATTTT. Translated: CATSRSRDRGNTIYF.

Only a few counts were recorded for this clonotype. This sequence joins TRBV28 and TRBJ2-5; the D gene is possibly TRBD2 (5 bases). The V and J ends lost 1 base and 4 bases respectively, with 10 bases between them. The CDR3 is 14 amino acids. The germline gives CDR1 MDHEN, CDR2 SYDVKM. The CDR3 DNA is TGTGCCAGCAGTTTATCTGGGAGATTAGAGACCCAGTACTTC. Protein: CASSLSGRLETQYF.

The chain links TRBV28 to TRBJ2-4; no definite D call. Per germline, CDR1 MDHEN and CDR2 SYDVKM. The ends were cut back, 5 bases at V and 0 bases at J, with 11 bases in the middle. CDR3 length equals 15 residues. This CDR3 reads CASSAPAVAKNIQYF. Written as DNA, the CDR3 is TGTGCCAGCAGTGCCCCGGCGGTAGCCAAAAACATTCAGTACTTC.

This clonotype was counted many times. J is TRBJ2-3 and V is TRBV10-2; D might be TRBD1 (5 bases). The CDR3 is made up of 12 amino acids. Germline CDR1 reads WSHSY; CDR2 reads SAAADI. The ends were cut back, 7 bases at V and 4 bases at J, with 9 bases in the middle. The chain's CDR3 is CASTSRADTQYF. DNA for the CDR3: TGCGCCAGCACGTCCAGGGCAGATACGCAGTATTTT.

The V call is TRBV4-3, the J call TRBJ2-1; 8 nucleotides agree with TRBD1. The CDR3 runs to 17 residues. V gave up 0 bases and J gave up 8 bases; unmatched junction bases: 12. Per the germline V gene, CDR1 is LGHNA and CDR2 is YSLEER. The CDR3 DNA reads TGCGCCAGCAGCCAAGATTGGAGGCAAGCCAGGGGGCATGAGCAGTTCTTC. Encoded protein: CASSQDWRQARGHEQFF.

Turning to this clonotype: A read error is possible here, since a much larger clone lies one base away. The rearrangement joins TRBV7-8 to TRBJ2-7; 8 bases line up with TRBD1. Germline-derived CDR1 and CDR2 are SGHVS and FQNEAQ. The CDR3 contains 16 residues. Here the CDR3 reads CASSLRTGIEDYEQNF. As DNA, the CDR3 is TGTGCCAGCAGCCTCCGGACAGGGATAGAGGACTACGAGCAGAACTTC.

V is TRBV3-1 and J is TRBJ2-3; 7 positions agree with TRBD2. Germline V gene lookup returns CDR1 LGHDT and CDR2 YNNKEL (reference sequence). The CDR3 covers 14 residues. With V trimmed by 1 base and J by 7 bases, 5 bases remained unmatched. This CDR3 is CASSQGGTTHTQYF. The CDR3 DNA follows: TGTGCCAGCAGCCAAGGGGGGACTACCCATACGCAGTATTTT.

The chain couples TRBV29-1 to TRBJ1-2; D is unresolved. Trimming stripped 3 bases from V and 7 bases from J, with 15 bases between. CDR1 is SQVTM and CDR2 is ANQGSEA in the germline V gene. The CDR3 is 13 residues long. The CDR3 DNA reads as TGCAGCGTTGACCCGGTCCTTGGGCTTGGCTACACCTTC. Encoded protein: CSVDPVLGLGYTF.

The rearrangement joins TRBV12-3 or TRBV12-4 to TRBJ2-1, with TRBD1 matching over 7 bases. Losses at the gene ends were 6 bases for V and 4 bases for J; bases not matched to a gene: 12. The CDR3 has 16 amino acids. The CDR3 DNA follows: TGTGCCAGCAGCCGACAGGGCACTGGCCGTTACAATGAGCAGTTCTTC. Its protein is CASSRQGTGRYNEQFF.

There are a few counts of this clonotype. The CDR3: CASSGNSGGETQYF. DNA of the CDR3: TGCGCCAGCAGCGGAAATAGCGGAGGGGAGACCCAGTACTTC. The gene calls are TRBV5-1 and TRBJ2-5, with D perhaps TRBD2 (6 bases). The CDR3 extends over 14 amino acids. The V gene's germline CDR1 is SGHRS and CDR2 YFSETQ. Trimming shortened V by 4 bases and J by 5 bases, and 15 bases separated the two germline ends.

The J gene is TRBJ2-1, the V gene TRBV12-3 or TRBV12-4; 9 nucleotides line up with TRBD2. The CDR3 totals 15 residues. Trimming cost V 6 bases and J 2 bases; bases outside gene matches: 5. The CDR3 DNA is TGTGCCAGCAGGGAAGCGGGAGGAGCCTACAATGAGCAGTTCTTC. Protein: CASREAGGAYNEQFF.

About this clonotype: This sequence may be a read error, since a much larger clone differs from it by one base. V usage is TRBV2 and J usage is TRBJ1-2, with D tentatively TRBD1 (6 bases). The CDR3 covers 12 residues. Germline values: CDR1 SNHLY, CDR2 FYNNEI. Here the CDR3 reads CASERGNYSYTF. CDR3 DNA sequence: TGTGCCAGCGAGAGGGGGAACTATAGCTACACCTTC. Filled out from reference TRBV2 and TRBJ1-2, the complete variable domain reads EPEVTQTPSHQVTQMGQEVILRCVPISNHLYFYWYRQILGQKVEFLVSFYNNEISEKSEIFDDQFSVERPDGSNFTLKIRSTKLEDSAMYFCASERGNYSYTFGSGTRLTVV.

J is TRBJ1-2 and V is TRBV5-1; 7 bases are a match to TRBD1. Germline-derived CDR1 and CDR2 are SGHRS and YFSETQ. J gave up 4 bases and V 6 bases, and 6 bases lay outside the gene matches. The CDR3 is 13 residues long. The CDR3 DNA follows: TGCGCCAGCACCTTCTCAGGGGGCTATGGCTACACCTTC. Amino acid sequence: CASTFSGGYGYTF.

This clonotype was detected ten times or more. The chain couples TRBV12-3 or TRBV12-4 to TRBJ1-1, with 8 nucleotides matching TRBD1. The CDR3 is 15 amino acids. Trimming cost V 4 bases and J 10 bases; bases outside gene matches: 14. CDR3 DNA sequence: TGTGCCAGCAGTTCCGCCGACAGGGGTTTTTTTGCAGCTTTCTTT. Protein: CASSSADRGFFAAFF.

A few counts support this clonotype. CDR3 DNA: TGTGCCAGCAGCCCGGCAGGGTCCGATTCACCCCTCCACTTT. It encodes CASSPAGSDSPLHF. The chain carries TRBV7-9 and TRBJ1-6; D perhaps matches TRBD1 (5 bases). The V gene lost 5 bases and the J gene lost 8 bases, with 13 bases spanning the gap. This CDR3 has 14 amino acids. Germline CDR1 is SEHNR and CDR2 is FQNEAQ (reference sequence).

This clonotype was counted only a few times. The chain uses TRBV20-1 and TRBJ2-1; 8 positions agree with TRBD2. Germline CDR1 reads DFQATT; CDR2 reads SNEGSKA (reference sequence). V lost 6 bases and J lost 6; bases outside the gene matches: 10. CDR3 length: 14 amino acids. CDR3 in DNA: TGCAGTGCCTCGGGCGGGGGGTTGATCAATGAGCAGTTCTTC. Its protein is CSASGGGLINEQFF.

The table lists this clonotype with many counts. This CDR3 reads CAIRQFSGEDTQYF. CDR3 nucleotides: TGTGCCATCAGGCAATTTAGCGGGGAGGATACGCAGTATTTT. The J gene is TRBJ2-3, the V gene TRBV10-3; 8 bases agree with TRBD2. Germline V lookup: CDR1 ENHRY, CDR2 SYGVKD. J lost 6 bases, V lost 6 bases, and 8 bases had no gene match. This CDR3 is 14 amino acids long.

The chain links TRBV5-4 to TRBJ1-5; TRBD1 matches at 7 bases. Germline V gene lookup returns CDR1 SGHNT and CDR2 YYREEE (reference sequence). V dropped 3 bases and J dropped 3; count of bases not matched to a gene: 3. The CDR3 consists of 14 residues. Here the CDR3 reads CASSSGQNNQPQHF. CDR3 nucleotides: TGTGCCAGCAGCTCGGGACAGAACAATCAGCCCCAGCATTTT.

This clonotype was counted a few times. V usage is TRBV6-1 and J usage is TRBJ1-4; D gene uncertain. Trimming shortened V by 7 bases and J by 4 bases, and 10 bases separated the two germline ends. Germline CDR1 reads MNHNS; CDR2 reads SASEGT. The CDR3 has 13 amino acids. The CDR3 DNA reads as TGTGCCAGCAAAGTACAGCGTAATGAAAAACTGTTTTTT. It is translated as CASKVQRNEKLFF.

The chain is built from TRBV7-8 and TRBJ2-5; 7 bases are a match to TRBD1. Trimming took 5 bases from V and 5 from J; bases not matched to a gene: 8. The CDR3 has 14 amino acids. CDR1 SGHVS and CDR2 FQNEAQ come from the germline V gene. The CDR3 DNA follows: TGTGCCAGCAGCCCGAGGACAGGCGGGGAGACCCAGTACTTC. This codes for CASSPRTGGETQYF.

As to this clonotype: At one of its ends the junction is not consistent with the germline gene, which may arise from a read error. The chain links TRBV5-1 to TRBJ1-4; D might be TRBD1 (5 bases). The length of the CDR3 is 14 residues. Germline-derived CDR1 and CDR2 are SGHRS and YFSETQ. The CDR3 sequence: CASSTTGGAENLFF. In nucleotides, the CDR3 is TGCGCCAGCAGCACGACGGGGGGAGCGGAAAATCTGTTTTTT.

The chain joins TRBV15 to TRBJ2-7; the match to TRBD1 covers 9 bases. The junction had 9 bases not matched to a gene; V was cut back by 8 bases and J by 4 bases. Germline CDR1 and CDR2: LNHNV and YYDKDF (reference sequence). The CDR3 contains 14 residues. DNA of the CDR3: TGTGCCACCGAAGACAGGGGGGTCGGGTACGAGCAGTACTTC. This encodes CATEDRGVGYEQYF.

The chain recombines TRBV5-1 with TRBJ2-7; D is possibly TRBD1 or TRBD2 (5 bases each). This CDR3 is 14 amino acids long. Trimming cost V 0 bases and J 7 bases, with 14 bases left between them. CDR1 is SGHRS and CDR2 is YFSETQ in the germline V gene. The CDR3 coding sequence is TGCGCCAGCAGCTTGGGGGACCCTTCGGGGGAGCAGTACTTC. This gives the protein CASSLGDPSGEQYF. The variable domain in full, with the rest retrieved from reference TRBV5-1 and TRBJ2-7, is KAGVTQTPRYLIKTRGQQVTLSCSPISGHRSVSWYQQTPGQGLQFLFEYFSETQRNKGNFPGRFSGRQFSNSRSEMNVSTLELGDSALYLCASSLGDPSGEQYFGPGTRLTVT.

This clonotype has just a few counts. V and J are TRBV20-1 and TRBJ2-5, with TRBD2 matching over 7 bases. There are 14 residues in the CDR3. Losses at the gene ends were 2 bases for V and 5 bases for J; bases not matched to a gene: 8. In germline, CDR1 is DFQATT, CDR2 SNEGSKA (reference sequence). CDR3 protein: CSARQSGAAETQYF. DNA for the CDR3: TGCAGTGCTAGACAAAGCGGGGCTGCGGAGACCCAGTACTTC.

In this sample, this clonotype turned up a few times. The chain combines TRBV15 with TRBJ1-3, with D possibly matching TRBD1 (5 bases). V was cut by 3 bases and J by 2 bases, with 11 bases left in between. CDR1 is LNHNV and CDR2 is YYDKDF in the germline V gene (reference sequence). This CDR3 is built from 15 residues. Here the CDR3 reads CATSRAGFPGNTIYF. As DNA, the CDR3 is TGTGCCACCAGCAGGGCAGGGTTTCCTGGAAACACCATATATTTT.

This clonotype was detected a few times. The rearrangement uses TRBV5-1 and TRBJ2-1; unclear D gene. Germline V gene sequence: CDR1 SGHRS, CDR2 YFSETQ. CDR3 length: 16 residues. The V gene lost 0 bases and the J gene lost 0 bases, with 10 bases spanning the gap. The CDR3 DNA reads TGCGCCAGCAGCTTGGCCAGATCTAGCTCCTACAATGAGCAGTTCTTC. Translated, it gives CASSLARSSSYNEQFF.

This chain connects TRBV5-6 to TRBJ2-2; a weak D match, TRBD2 (5 bases). The CDR3 extends over 13 amino acids. V shed 4 bases and J shed 5 bases, with 9 bases lying between them. Germline values: CDR1 SGHDT, CDR2 YYEEEE. This chain's CDR3 is CASSHTRTGELFF. The CDR3 DNA reads TGTGCCAGCAGCCATACTAGGACCGGGGAGCTGTTTTTT.

This clonotype has ten or more counts. The rearrangement uses TRBV5-1 and TRBJ2-3; D is unresolved. V lost 0 bases to trimming and J lost 0 bases, with 2 bases between them. The CDR3 spans 13 residues. The germline V gene encodes CDR1 SGHRS and CDR2 YFSETQ. DNA of the CDR3: TGCGCCAGCAGCTTGGGCAGCACAGATACGCAGTATTTT. It is translated as CASSLGSTDTQYF.